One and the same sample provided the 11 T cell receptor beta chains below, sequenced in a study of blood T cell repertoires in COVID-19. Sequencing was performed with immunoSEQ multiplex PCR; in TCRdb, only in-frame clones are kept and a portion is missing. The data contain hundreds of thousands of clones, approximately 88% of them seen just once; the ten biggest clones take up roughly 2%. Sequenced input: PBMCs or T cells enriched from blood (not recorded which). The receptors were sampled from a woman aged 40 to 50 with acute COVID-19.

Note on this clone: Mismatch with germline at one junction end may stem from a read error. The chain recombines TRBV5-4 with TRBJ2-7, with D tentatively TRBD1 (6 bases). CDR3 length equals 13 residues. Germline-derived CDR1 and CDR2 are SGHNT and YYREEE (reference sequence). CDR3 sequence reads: CASSPGQHYGQYF. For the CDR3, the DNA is TGTGCCAGCAGCCCGGGACAACACTACGGGCAGTACTTC.

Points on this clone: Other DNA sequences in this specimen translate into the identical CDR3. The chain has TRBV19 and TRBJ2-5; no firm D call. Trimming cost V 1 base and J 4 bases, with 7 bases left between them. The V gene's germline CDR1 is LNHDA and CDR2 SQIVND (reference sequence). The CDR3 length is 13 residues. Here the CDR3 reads CASSIVLRETQYF. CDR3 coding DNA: TGTGCCAGTAGTATAGTATTGAGAGAGACCCAGTACTTC. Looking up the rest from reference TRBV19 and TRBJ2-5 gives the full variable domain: DGGITQSPKYLFRKEGQNVTLSCEQNLNHDAMYWYRQDPGQGLRLIYYSQIVNDFQKGDIAEGYSVSREKKESFPLTVTSAQKNPTAFYLCASSIVLRETQYFGPGTRLLVL.

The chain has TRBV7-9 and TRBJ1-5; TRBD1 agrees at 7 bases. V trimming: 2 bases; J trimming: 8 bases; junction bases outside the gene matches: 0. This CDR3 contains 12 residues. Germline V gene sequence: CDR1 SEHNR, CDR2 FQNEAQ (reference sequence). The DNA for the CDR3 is TGTGCCAGCAGCTTACAGGGGGAGCCCCAGCATTTT. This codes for CASSLQGEPQHF.

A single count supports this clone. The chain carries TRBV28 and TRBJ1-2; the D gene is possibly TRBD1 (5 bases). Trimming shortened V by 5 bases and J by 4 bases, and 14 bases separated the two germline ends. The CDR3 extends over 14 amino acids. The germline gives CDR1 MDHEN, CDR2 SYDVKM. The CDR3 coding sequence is TGTGCCAGCAGTATCTCGGGACTGATCTATGGCTACACCTTC. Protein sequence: CASSISGLIYGYTF.

The CDR3: CASSYLGGYTF. CDR3 in DNA: TGTGCCAGCAGTTATCTCGGGGGCTACACCTTC. V and J are TRBV6-2 or TRBV6-3 and TRBJ1-2; the D is unclear. This CDR3 has 11 amino acids. Trimming pared 3 bases from V and 8 bases from J, leaving 7 bases between. Germline V gives CDR1 MNHEY, CDR2 SVGEGT.

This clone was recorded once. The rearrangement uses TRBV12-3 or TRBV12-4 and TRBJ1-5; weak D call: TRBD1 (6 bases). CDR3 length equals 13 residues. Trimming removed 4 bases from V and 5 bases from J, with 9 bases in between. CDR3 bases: TGTGCCAGCAGTTACGGGACATATCAGCCCCAGCATTTT. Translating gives CASSYGTYQPQHF.

The CDR3, as DNA: TGCGCCAGCAGCCCCGGGACAGCCTACGAGCAGTACTTC. It translates to CASSPGTAYEQYF. The chain employs TRBV5-1 and TRBJ2-7, with 7 bases matching TRBD1. This CDR3 contains 13 residues. Germline lookup yields CDR1 SGHRS and CDR2 YFSETQ. After removal of 4 bases from V and 2 bases from J, the junction contained 3 bases not matched to a gene. Supplemented by reference TRBV5-1 and TRBJ2-7, the full variable domain reads KAGVTQTPRYLIKTRGQQVTLSCSPISGHRSVSWYQQTPGQGLQFLFEYFSETQRNKGNFPGRFSGRQFSNSRSEMNVSTLELGDSALYLCASSPGTAYEQYFGPGTRLTVT.

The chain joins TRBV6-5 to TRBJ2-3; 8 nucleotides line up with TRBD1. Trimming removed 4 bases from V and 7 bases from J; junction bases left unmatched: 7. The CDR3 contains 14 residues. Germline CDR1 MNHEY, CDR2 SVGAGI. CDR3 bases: TGTGCCAGCAGTTTTCGGACAGGGTCATATACGCAGTATTTT. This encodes CASSFRTGSYTQYF.

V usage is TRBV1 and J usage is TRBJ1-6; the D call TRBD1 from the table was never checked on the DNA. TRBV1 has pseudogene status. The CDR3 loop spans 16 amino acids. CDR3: CTSSQERTGDNSPLHF. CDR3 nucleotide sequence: TGCACCAGCAGCCAAGAGCGGACAGGGGACAATTCACCCCTCCACTTT.

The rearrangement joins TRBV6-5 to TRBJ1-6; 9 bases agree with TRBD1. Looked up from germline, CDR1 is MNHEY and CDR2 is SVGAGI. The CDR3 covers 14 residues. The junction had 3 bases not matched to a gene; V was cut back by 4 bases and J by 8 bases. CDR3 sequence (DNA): TGTGCCAGCAGTTCCGGACAGGGGTATTCACCCCTCCACTTT. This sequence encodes CASSSGQGYSPLHF.

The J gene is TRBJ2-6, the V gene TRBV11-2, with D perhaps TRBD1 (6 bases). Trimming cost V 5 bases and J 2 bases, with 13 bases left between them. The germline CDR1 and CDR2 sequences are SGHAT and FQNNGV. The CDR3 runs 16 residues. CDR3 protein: CASSTRTGTGANVLTF. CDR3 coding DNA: TGTGCCAGCAGCACAAGAACAGGGACTGGGGCCAACGTCCTGACTTTC.